This section outlines one T cell receptor beta chain sequence together with its context. This CDR3 region has 13 residues. V was pared by 5 bases and J by 6 bases, with 11 bases between. The data belong to a study of blood T cell repertoires in COVID-19. Assay: immunoSEQ multiplex PCR; the TCRdb copy retains only in-frame clones and omits some. The data show fewer than 350,000 clones, with roughly 85% seen just once and about 5.7% held by the top ten. The sample taken for sequencing was PBMCs or T cells enriched from blood (not recorded which). This clonotype was sampled from a woman aged 40 to 55 who had recovered from COVID-19. This rearrangement joins TRBV12-3 or TRBV12-4 to TRBJ2-1; D gene unclear. CDR3 DNA sequence: TGTGCCAGCAGTGGCCTGGTCCGCAATGAGCAGTTCTTC. Translated: CASSGLVRNEQFF.